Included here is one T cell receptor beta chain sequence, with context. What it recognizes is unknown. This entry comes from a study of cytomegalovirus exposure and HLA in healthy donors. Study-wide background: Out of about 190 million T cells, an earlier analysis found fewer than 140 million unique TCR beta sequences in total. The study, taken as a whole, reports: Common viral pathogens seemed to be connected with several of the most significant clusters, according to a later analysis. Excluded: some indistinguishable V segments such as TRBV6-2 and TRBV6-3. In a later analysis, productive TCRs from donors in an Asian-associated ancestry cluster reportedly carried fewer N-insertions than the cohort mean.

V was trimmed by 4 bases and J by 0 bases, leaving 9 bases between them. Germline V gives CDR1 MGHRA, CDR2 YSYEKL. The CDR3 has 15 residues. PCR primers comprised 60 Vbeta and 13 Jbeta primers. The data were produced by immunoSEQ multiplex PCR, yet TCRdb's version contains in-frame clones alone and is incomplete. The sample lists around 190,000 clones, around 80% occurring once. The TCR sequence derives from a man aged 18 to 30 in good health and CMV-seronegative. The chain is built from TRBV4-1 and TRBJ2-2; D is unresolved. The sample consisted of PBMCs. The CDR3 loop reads CASSPREANTGELFF. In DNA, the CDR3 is TGCGCCAGCAGCCCCAGAGAGGCGAACACCGGGGAGCTGTTTTTT.